This record covers a single T cell receptor (beta chain). Its antigen is undetermined. TCRdb keeps only in-frame clones here, not all; method: immunoSEQ multiplex PCR. Of 37,000 or so clones detected, 82% appear once; the ten largest clones hold under 2%. This entry is derived from a study of OX40 agonist ivuxolimab in advanced cancers. The overall study: While on treatment, patients had intravenous ivuxolimab at 0.01 to 10 mg/kg every 2 weeks. Study-level findings and limits: The study found among the lowest clonal expansion in partial responders at 0.1-3.0 mg/kg.

Trimming removed 3 bases from V and 2 bases from J, with 11 bases in between. The germline CDR1 and CDR2 sequences are LNHDA and SQIVND (reference sequence). This CDR3 has 14 residues. This TCR was recovered from an adult with an advanced solid tumor such as melanoma, head and neck, liver or kidney cancer. This chain connects TRBV19 to TRBJ2-7; unclear D gene. The specimen comprised CD4+ or CD8+ T cells sorted from blood, sampled in a trial of the OX40 agonist ivuxolimab. This CDR3 is CASSIRFWAYEQYF. Written as DNA, the CDR3 is TGTGCCAGTAGTATCAGATTTTGGGCCTACGAGCAGTACTTC.